Detailed here is one T cell receptor (beta chain). CDR1 and CDR2 from the germline V gene are MNHEY and SMNVEV (reference sequence). The CDR3 consists of 13 residues. Deletions cut 7 bases from V and 1 base from J, with 10 bases between. These data are taken from a study of blood T cell repertoires in COVID-19. The assay was immunoSEQ multiplex PCR, and TCRdb's table has in-frame clones only and misses some. Of 200,000 to 250,000 clones in the sample, approximately 90% were seen once. The chain carries TRBV27 and TRBJ1-1; D gene unclear. The sequence came from a man aged 30-40 years who had recovered from COVID-19. Material: PBMCs or T cells enriched from blood (not recorded which). The CDR3 loop reads CASIRPGNTEAFF. CDR3 sequence (DNA): TGTGCCAGCATTCGCCCGGGGAACACTGAAGCTTTCTTT.